The 18 T cell receptor beta chains given below trace back to one sample, sequenced in a study of blood T cell repertoires in COVID-19 (dated by TCRdb to about 2020). The library was built by means of the immunoSEQ multiplex PCR assay. TCRdb's version of the immuneACCESS table is confined to in-frame rearrangements and falls short of the full clone set. An unresolved V gene accounts for under half of the shortfall where checked; the remainder is of unknown origin. The sample table contains approximately 230,000 clones; only one count was recorded for around 88% of them. The ten top clones hold 1.2% to 1.5% of the sample. Source material: peripheral blood. All receptors derive from an elderly man with acute or convalescent COVID-19.

V is TRBV10-2 and J is TRBJ2-7; the match to TRBD1 covers 7 bases. Germline assignment: CDR1 WSHSY and CDR2 SAAADI. The CDR3 sequence is 16 residues long. The V and J ends lost 2 bases and 6 bases, in that order; junction bases with no gene match: 13. This CDR3 reads CASSEIDRAYHVEQYF. The DNA for the CDR3 is TGCGCCAGCAGTGAGATTGACAGGGCCTACCACGTCGAGCAGTACTTC.

V gene TRBV27 combines with J gene TRBJ2-3; D call uncertain. The CDR3 extends over 15 amino acids. From germline, CDR1 is MNHEY and CDR2 SMNVEV (reference sequence). V lost 3 bases, J lost 0 bases, and 10 bases lay in between. The CDR3 nucleotides are TGTGCCAGCAGTTTTAGTCTTTCTAGCACAGATACGCAGTATTTT. Its translation is CASSFSLSSTDTQYF.

This chain connects TRBV7-2 to TRBJ2-2; 8 positions match TRBD1. Germline V lookup: CDR1 SGHTA, CDR2 FQGNSA. The V gene end was trimmed by 2 bases and the J gene end by 4 bases; junction bases not matched to a gene: 6. There are 16 residues in the CDR3. The CDR3 sequence: CASSLLRGRSTGELFF. The CDR3 DNA reads as TGTGCCAGCAGCTTACTCAGGGGGCGAAGCACCGGGGAGCTGTTTTTT.

The gene calls are TRBV15 and TRBJ1-1; D is uncertain. The germline V and J ends were trimmed by 4 bases and 10 bases, with 16 bases remaining between them. The CDR3 is 13 residues long. Looked up from germline, CDR1 is LNHNV and CDR2 is YYDKDF (reference sequence). CDR3 in DNA: TGTGCCACCAGCATATACGGTCGGGTAAGAGCTTTCTTT. Translation gives CATSIYGRVRAFF.

V is TRBV5-6 and J is TRBJ2-7, with D perhaps matching TRBD2 (5 bases). The CDR3 has 15 residues. The V end was cut by 0 bases, the J end by 0 bases, with 10 bases between. Germline V gene data show CDR1 as SGHDT and CDR2 as YYEEEE. The CDR3 protein is CASSLAPGNSYEQYF. CDR3 DNA: TGTGCCAGCAGCTTGGCCCCGGGGAACTCCTACGAGCAGTACTTC.

A remark on this clone: One end of the junction is discordant with germline, which a read error may explain. The rearrangement links TRBV9 to TRBJ1-1; a possible D gene is TRBD1 (5 bases). The CDR3 has 16 amino acids. Germline loops: CDR1 SGDLS, CDR2 YYNGEE. This CDR3 is CASSVGLRGVTTEAFF. As DNA, the CDR3 is TGTGCCAGCAGTGTAGGACTACGGGGGGTTACAACTGAAGCTTTCTTT. Full variable domain (missing parts from reference TRBV9 and TRBJ1-1): DSGVTQTPKHLITATGQRVTLRCSPRSGDLSVYWYQQSLDQGLQFLIQYYNGEERAKGNILERFSAQQFPDLHSELNLSSLELGDSALYFCASSVGLRGVTTEAFFGQGTRLTVV.

In DNA, the CDR3 is TGTGCCAGCAGCCAAGATACTCCCCCGGGGGACCCTACAGATACGCAGTATTTT. Amino acid sequence: CASSQDTPPGDPTDTQYF. This chain uses TRBV4-2 with TRBJ2-3; tentatively, D is TRBD2 (6 bases). Looked up from germline, CDR1 is LGHNA and CDR2 is YNFKEQ. Trimming took off 0 bases at V and 3 bases at J, with 19 bases between the two ends. The CDR3 has 18 amino acids.

The V call is TRBV5-4, the J call TRBJ2-2, with 11 bases aligning to TRBD2. This CDR3 region has 16 residues. In germline, CDR1 is SGHNT, CDR2 YYREEE (reference sequence). J gave up 2 bases and V 5 bases, and 5 bases lay outside the gene matches. For the CDR3, the DNA is TGTGCCAGCAGTGGACTAGCGGGCACCAACACCGGGGAGCTGTTTTTT. Its protein product is CASSGLAGTNTGELFF.

The chain recombines TRBV29-1 with TRBJ2-1, with D possibly matching TRBD1 (6 bases). Trimming removed 5 bases from V and 5 bases from J, with 13 bases in between. The length of the CDR3 is 13 residues. Germline V gene sequence: CDR1 SQVTM, CDR2 ANQGSEA. CDR3 loop: CSVSGTTNNEQFF. The DNA of the CDR3 is TGCAGCGTTTCCGGGACAACGAACAATGAGCAGTTCTTC.

This chain links TRBV7-9 with TRBJ2-3; TRBD2 agrees at 9 bases. This CDR3 is built from 16 residues. V trimming: 2 bases; J trimming: 2 bases; junction bases outside the gene matches: 5. In germline, CDR1 is SEHNR, CDR2 FQNEAQ (reference sequence). In DNA, the CDR3 is TGTGCCAGCAGCTTAATCCGGACTAGCGCCACAGATACGCAGTATTTT. This codes for CASSLIRTSATDTQYF.

The rearrangement links TRBV9 to TRBJ2-3; 11 nucleotides line up with TRBD2. The V segment lost 2 bases and the J segment 3 bases; nucleotides outside the gene matches: 2. CDR1 is SGDLS, CDR2 YYNGEE, per germline. The CDR3 has 15 residues. This CDR3 is CASSVSGRVTDTQYF. The CDR3 DNA is TGTGCCAGCAGCGTTAGCGGGAGGGTAACAGATACGCAGTATTTT.

This clone was counted once. The gene calls are TRBV28 and TRBJ2-6; TRBD1 agrees at 11 bases. Unmatched junction bases numbered 11, after V lost 7 bases and J lost 3 bases. The CDR3 covers 18 residues. The germline V gene encodes CDR1 MDHEN and CDR2 SYDVKM. The CDR3 reads CASTIRGQGARGANVLTF. In DNA form, the CDR3 reads TGTGCCAGCACCATCCGAGGACAGGGGGCGCGTGGGGCCAACGTCCTGACTTTC. Complete variable domain (other parts from reference TRBV28 and TRBJ2-6): DVKVTQSSRYLVKRTGEKVFLECVQDMDHENMFWYRQDPGLGLRLIYFSYDVKMKEKGDIPEGYSVSREKKERFSLILESASTNQTSMYLCASTIRGQGARGANVLTFGAGSRLTVL.

This chain links TRBV11-2 with TRBJ2-5; TRBD1 aligns across 8 bases. Germline V gene lookup returns CDR1 SGHAT and CDR2 FQNNGV. The CDR3 is made up of 15 amino acids. J gave up 5 bases and V 1 base, and 6 bases lay outside the gene matches. The CDR3 coding sequence is TGTGCCAGCAGCTTAGGCCCAGGGGGCGGGGAGACCCAGTACTTC. Translated: CASSLGPGGGETQYF.

The J gene is TRBJ1-5, the V gene TRBV5-8, with TRBD1 matching over 10 bases. Germline-derived CDR1 and CDR2 are SGHTS and YDEGEE. The CDR3 totals 15 residues. V dropped 4 bases and J dropped 8; count of bases not matched to a gene: 9. This chain's CDR3 is CASSVGTGEWEPQHF. Written as DNA, the CDR3 is TGTGCCAGCAGCGTCGGGACAGGGGAATGGGAGCCCCAGCATTTT.

The gene calls are TRBV5-5 and TRBJ2-1; 7 nucleotides agree with TRBD1. CDR1 is SGHKS, CDR2 YYEKEE, per germline (reference sequence). The CDR3 sequence is 14 residues long. The trim removed 4 bases at V and 4 bases at J, leaving 5 bases unmatched. As DNA, the CDR3 is TGTGCCAGCAGCGGTTCAGGGGGATACAATGAGCAGTTCTTC. This translates into CASSGSGGYNEQFF.

This sequence joins TRBV2 and TRBJ2-3; no clear D gene. Deletions cut 5 bases from V and 3 bases from J, with 9 bases between. Germline lookup yields CDR1 SNHLY and CDR2 FYNNEI. CDR3 size: 13 residues. As DNA, the CDR3 is TGTGCCAGCAGTCAGGCCGGAACAGATACGCAGTATTTT. Protein sequence: CASSQAGTDTQYF. Full variable domain (outside the CDR3, taken from reference TRBV2 and TRBJ2-3): EPEVTQTPSHQVTQMGQEVILRCVPISNHLYFYWYRQILGQKVEFLVSFYNNEISEKSEIFDDQFSVERPDGSNFTLKIRSTKLEDSAMYFCASSQAGTDTQYFGPGTRLTVL.

This clone was seen a single time. This sequence joins TRBV28 and TRBJ1-2, with 9 bases identical to TRBD1. V dropped 1 base and J dropped 5; count of bases not matched to a gene: 5. The CDR3 consists of 15 residues. Germline V gene lookup returns CDR1 MDHEN and CDR2 SYDVKM. This CDR3 is CASSLSGTGMYGYTF. CDR3 bases: TGTGCCAGCAGTTTATCCGGGACAGGGATGTATGGCTACACCTTC.

This clone has only one observation. V is TRBV7-2 and J is TRBJ2-3, with D tentatively TRBD1 (5 bases). The ends were cut back, 3 bases at V and 4 bases at J, with 17 bases in the middle. The germline gives CDR1 SGHTA, CDR2 FQGNSA. The CDR3 runs 16 residues. The CDR3 reads CASSFQGAMVPDTQYF. The CDR3 nucleotides are TGTGCCAGCAGCTTCCAAGGGGCGATGGTCCCAGATACGCAGTATTTT.